This TCR beta chain was captured in a study of T cells in Graves' hyperthyroidism and ophthalmopathy. This clonotype has only a few counts. Antigen specificity is unknown. The germline gene is not matched at one end of the junction; a read error may be the cause. RNA transcripts were the template for amplifying TCR beta CDR3 regions. Carried out on the TCR CDR3, a first-round RT-PCR used the HTBI primer set. Each CDR3 protein gets one entry after TCRdb re-called the multiplex PCR reads with MiXCR. This table holds 370,000 or so distinct CDR3 sequences, approximately 25% found once. CDR1 and CDR2 from the germline V gene are SGHTA and FQGTGA. The CDR3 is 15 residues long. Findings of the study overall: The model made its ophthalmopathy prediction, and onset followed a median about 6.8 months later. Researchers report that a 13 V-J model separated ophthalmopathy from stable hyperthyroidism.

Disease duration under 2 months; hyperthyroidism patients were aged 18 to 65. The sequence derives from a man aged 50 to 60 with Graves' hyperthyroidism. The gene calls are TRBV7-3 and TRBJ2-2, with TRBD2 identical over 7 bases. Sequenced material: blood. The CDR3 protein is CTSSLNAGVTGELFF. The CDR3 region has the DNA TGTACCAGCAGCTTAAATGCGGGAGTTACCGGGGAGCTGTTTTTT.